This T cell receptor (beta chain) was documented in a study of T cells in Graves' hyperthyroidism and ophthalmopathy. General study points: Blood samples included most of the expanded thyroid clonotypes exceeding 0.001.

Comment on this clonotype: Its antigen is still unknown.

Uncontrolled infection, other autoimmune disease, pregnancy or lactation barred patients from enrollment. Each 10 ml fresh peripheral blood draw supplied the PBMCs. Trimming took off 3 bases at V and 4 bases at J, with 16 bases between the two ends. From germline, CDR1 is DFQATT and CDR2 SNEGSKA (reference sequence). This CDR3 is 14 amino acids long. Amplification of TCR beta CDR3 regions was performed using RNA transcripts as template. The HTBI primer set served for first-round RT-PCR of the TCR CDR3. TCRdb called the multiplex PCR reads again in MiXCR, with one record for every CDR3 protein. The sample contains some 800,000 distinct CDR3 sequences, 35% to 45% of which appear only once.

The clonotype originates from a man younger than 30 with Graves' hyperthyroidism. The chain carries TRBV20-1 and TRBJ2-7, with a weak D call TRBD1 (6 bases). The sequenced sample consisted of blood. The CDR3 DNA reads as TGCAGTGCTAGGGCTGGGGGCCGATCGTACGAGCAGTACTTC. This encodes CSARAGGRSYEQYF.